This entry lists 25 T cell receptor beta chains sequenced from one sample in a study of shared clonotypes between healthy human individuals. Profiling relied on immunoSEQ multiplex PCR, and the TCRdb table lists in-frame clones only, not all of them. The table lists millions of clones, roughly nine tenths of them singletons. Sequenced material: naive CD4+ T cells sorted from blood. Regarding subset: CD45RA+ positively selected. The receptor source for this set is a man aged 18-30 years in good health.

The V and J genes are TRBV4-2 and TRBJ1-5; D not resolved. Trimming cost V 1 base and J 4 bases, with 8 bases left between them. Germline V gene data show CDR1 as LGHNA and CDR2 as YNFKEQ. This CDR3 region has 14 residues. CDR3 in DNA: TGTGCCAGCAGCCAAGGACAAGAGAATCAGCCCCAGCATTTT. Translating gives CASSQGQENQPQHF.

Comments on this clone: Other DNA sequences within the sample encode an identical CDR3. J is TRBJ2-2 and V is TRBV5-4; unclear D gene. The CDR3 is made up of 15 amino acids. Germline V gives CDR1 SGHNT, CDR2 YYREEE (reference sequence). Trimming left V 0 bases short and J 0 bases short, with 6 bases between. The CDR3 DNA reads TGTGCCAGCAGCTTGGAACTCGCGAACACCGGGGAGCTGTTTTTT. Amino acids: CASSLELANTGELFF.

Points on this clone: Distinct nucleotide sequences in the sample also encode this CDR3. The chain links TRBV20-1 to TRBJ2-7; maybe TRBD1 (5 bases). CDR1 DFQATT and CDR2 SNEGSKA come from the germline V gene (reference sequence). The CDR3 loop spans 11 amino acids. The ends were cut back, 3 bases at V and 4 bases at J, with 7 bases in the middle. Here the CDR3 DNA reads TGCAGTGCTAGTGACAGTTACGAGCAGTACTTC. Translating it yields CSASDSYEQYF.

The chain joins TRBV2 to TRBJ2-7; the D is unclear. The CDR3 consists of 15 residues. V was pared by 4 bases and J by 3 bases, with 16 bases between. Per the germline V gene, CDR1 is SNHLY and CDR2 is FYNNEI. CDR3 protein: CASSAPIGSDYEQYF. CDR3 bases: TGTGCCAGCAGTGCTCCGATAGGTTCAGACTACGAGCAGTACTTC.

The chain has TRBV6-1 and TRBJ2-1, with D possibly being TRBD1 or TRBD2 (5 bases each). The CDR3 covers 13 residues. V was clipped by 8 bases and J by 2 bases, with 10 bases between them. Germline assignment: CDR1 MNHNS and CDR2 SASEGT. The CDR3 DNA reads TGTGCCAGCGGGGGACCTCCCTACAATGAGCAGTTCTTC. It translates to CASGGPPYNEQFF.

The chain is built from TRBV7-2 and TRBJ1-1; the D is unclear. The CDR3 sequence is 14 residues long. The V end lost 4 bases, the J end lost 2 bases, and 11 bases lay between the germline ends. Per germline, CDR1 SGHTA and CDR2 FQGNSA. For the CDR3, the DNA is TGTGCCAGCAGCTCTGGATCACTAAACACTGAAGCTTTCTTT. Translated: CASSSGSLNTEAFF.

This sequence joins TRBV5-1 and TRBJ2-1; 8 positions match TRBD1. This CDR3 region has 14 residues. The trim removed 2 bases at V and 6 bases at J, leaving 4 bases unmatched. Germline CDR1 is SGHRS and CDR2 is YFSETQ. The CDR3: CASSFGTGANEQFF. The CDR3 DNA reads TGCGCCAGCAGCTTCGGGACAGGAGCCAATGAGCAGTTCTTC.

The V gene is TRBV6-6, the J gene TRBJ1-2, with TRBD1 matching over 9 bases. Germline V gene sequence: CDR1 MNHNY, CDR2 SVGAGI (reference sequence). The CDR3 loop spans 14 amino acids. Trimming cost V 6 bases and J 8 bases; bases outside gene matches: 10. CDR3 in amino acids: CASSILQGAEGYTF. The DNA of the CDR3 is TGTGCCAGCAGCATTTTACAGGGGGCGGAGGGCTACACCTTC.

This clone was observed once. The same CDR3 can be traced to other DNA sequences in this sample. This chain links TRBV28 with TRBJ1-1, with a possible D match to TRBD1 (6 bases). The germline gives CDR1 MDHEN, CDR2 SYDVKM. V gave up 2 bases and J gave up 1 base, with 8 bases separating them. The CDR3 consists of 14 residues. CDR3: CASSLGGPNTEAFF. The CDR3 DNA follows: TGTGCCAGCAGTTTAGGGGGGCCGAACACTGAAGCTTTCTTT. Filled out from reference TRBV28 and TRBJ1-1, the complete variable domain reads DVKVTQSSRYLVKRTGEKVFLECVQDMDHENMFWYRQDPGLGLRLIYFSYDVKMKEKGDIPEGYSVSREKKERFSLILESASTNQTSMYLCASSLGGPNTEAFFGQGTRLTVV.

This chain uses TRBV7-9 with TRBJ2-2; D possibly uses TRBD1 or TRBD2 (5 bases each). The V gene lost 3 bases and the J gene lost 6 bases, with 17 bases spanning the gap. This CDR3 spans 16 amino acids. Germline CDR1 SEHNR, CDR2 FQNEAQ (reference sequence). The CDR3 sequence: CASSFLGRSGAGELFF. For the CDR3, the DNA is TGTGCCAGCAGCTTCCTGGGACGCTCAGGAGCCGGGGAGCTGTTTTTT.

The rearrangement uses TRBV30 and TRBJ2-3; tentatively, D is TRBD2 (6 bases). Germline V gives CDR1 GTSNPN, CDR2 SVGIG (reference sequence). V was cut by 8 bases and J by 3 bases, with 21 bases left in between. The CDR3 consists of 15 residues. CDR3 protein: CALTPAGIRTDTQYF. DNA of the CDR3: TGTGCCCTTACCCCGGCGGGGATAAGAACAGATACGCAGTATTTT. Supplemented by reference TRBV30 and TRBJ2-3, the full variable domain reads SQTIHQWPATLVQPVGSPLSLECTVEGTSNPNLYWYRQAAGRGLQLLFYSVGIGQISSEVPQNLSASRPQDRQFILSSKKLLLSDSGFYLCALTPAGIRTDTQYFGPGTRLTVL.

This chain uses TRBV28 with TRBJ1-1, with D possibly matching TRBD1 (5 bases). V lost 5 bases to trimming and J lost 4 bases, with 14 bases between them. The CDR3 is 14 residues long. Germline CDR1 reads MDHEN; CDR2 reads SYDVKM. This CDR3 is CASSAIVGGTEAFF. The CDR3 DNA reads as TGTGCCAGCAGTGCCATTGTGGGGGGCACTGAAGCTTTCTTT. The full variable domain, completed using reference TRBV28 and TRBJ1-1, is DVKVTQSSRYLVKRTGEKVFLECVQDMDHENMFWYRQDPGLGLRLIYFSYDVKMKEKGDIPEGYSVSREKKERFSLILESASTNQTSMYLCASSAIVGGTEAFFGQGTRLTVV.

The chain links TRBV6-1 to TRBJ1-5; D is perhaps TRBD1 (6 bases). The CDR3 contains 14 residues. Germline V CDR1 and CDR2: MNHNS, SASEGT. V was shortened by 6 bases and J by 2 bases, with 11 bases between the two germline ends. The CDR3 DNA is TGTGCCAGCAGGGCCGAGGGGGGCAATCAGCCCCAGCATTTT. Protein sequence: CASRAEGGNQPQHF.

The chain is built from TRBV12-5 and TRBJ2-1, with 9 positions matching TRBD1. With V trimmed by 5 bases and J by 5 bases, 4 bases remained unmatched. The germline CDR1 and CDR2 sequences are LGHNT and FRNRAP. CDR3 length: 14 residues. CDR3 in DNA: TGTGCTAGTGGTGGACAGGGGTGGGACAATGAGCAGTTCTTC. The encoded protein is CASGGQGWDNEQFF.

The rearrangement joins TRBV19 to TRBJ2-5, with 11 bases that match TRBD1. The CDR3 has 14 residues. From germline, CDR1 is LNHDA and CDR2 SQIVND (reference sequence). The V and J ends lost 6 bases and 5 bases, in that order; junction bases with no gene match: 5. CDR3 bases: TGTGCCAGTAGACGGACAGGGGGCGTCGAGACCCAGTACTTC. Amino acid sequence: CASRRTGGVETQYF.

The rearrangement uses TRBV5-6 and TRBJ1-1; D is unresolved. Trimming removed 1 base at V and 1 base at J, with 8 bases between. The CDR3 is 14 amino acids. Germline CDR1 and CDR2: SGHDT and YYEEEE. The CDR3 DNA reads TGTGCCAGCAGCTTGTTCGAGCCGAACACTGAAGCTTTCTTT. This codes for CASSLFEPNTEAFF.

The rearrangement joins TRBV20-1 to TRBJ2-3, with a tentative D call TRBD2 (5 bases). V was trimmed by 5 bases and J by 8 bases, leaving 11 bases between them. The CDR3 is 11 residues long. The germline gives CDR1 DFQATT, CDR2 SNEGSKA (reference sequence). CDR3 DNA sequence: TGCAGTGCTCCCACTAGATCTACGCAGTATTTT. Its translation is CSAPTRSTQYF.

The CDR3, as DNA: TGCGCCAGCAGTGAGTCGGTTCTAGCGGCCTACAATGAGCAGTTCTTC. Encoded protein: CASSESVLAAYNEQFF. The J gene is TRBJ2-1, the V gene TRBV10-2; 7 bases agree with TRBD2. CDR1 is WSHSY and CDR2 is SAAADI in the germline V gene. The V segment lost 0 bases and the J segment 2 bases; nucleotides outside the gene matches: 4. The CDR3 is made up of 16 amino acids.

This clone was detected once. CDR3 sequence (DNA): TGCAGCGTTGCAGGGGGCGTAGAGACCCAGTACTTC. It specifies CSVAGGVETQYF. The chain has TRBV29-1 and TRBJ2-5; the match to TRBD1 covers 8 bases. The V and J ends lost 4 bases and 4 bases, in that order; junction bases with no gene match: 2. Per germline, CDR1 SQVTM and CDR2 ANQGSEA. The CDR3 contains 12 residues.

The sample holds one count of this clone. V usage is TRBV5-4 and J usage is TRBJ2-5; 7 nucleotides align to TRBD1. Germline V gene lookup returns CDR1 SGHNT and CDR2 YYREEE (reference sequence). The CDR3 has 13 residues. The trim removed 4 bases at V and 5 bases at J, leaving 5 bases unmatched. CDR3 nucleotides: TGTGCCAGCAGCCGCGACAGGGCGGAGACCCAGTACTTC. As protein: CASSRDRAETQYF.

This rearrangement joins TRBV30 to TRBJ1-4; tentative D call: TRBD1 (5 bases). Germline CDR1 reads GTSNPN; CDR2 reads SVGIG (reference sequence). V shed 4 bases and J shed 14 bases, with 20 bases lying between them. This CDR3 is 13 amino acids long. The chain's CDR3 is CAWTTAGATRLFF. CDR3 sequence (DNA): TGTGCCTGGACCACAGCTGGGGCCACACGCCTGTTTTTT.

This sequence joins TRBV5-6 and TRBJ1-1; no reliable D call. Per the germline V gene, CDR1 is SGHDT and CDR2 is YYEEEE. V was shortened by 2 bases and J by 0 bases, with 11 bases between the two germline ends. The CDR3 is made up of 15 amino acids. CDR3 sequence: CASSFGGIMNTEAFF. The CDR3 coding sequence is TGTGCCAGCAGCTTTGGTGGCATAATGAACACTGAAGCTTTCTTT. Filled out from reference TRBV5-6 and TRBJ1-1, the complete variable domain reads DAGVTQSPTHLIKTRGQQVTLRCSPKSGHDTVSWYQQALGQGPQFIFQYYEEEERQRGNFPDRFSGHQFPNYSSELNVNALLLGDSALYLCASSFGGIMNTEAFFGQGTRLTVV.

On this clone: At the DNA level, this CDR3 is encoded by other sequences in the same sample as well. CDR3 sequence reads: CAWSVLVTGELFF. CDR3 coding DNA: TGTGCCTGGAGTGTACTAGTAACCGGGGAGCTGTTTTTT. The chain employs TRBV30 and TRBJ2-2; D is perhaps TRBD2 (5 bases). Trimming removed 0 bases from V and 5 bases from J, with 7 bases in between. The CDR3 spans 13 residues. Germline CDR1 reads GTSNPN; CDR2 reads SVGIG (reference sequence).

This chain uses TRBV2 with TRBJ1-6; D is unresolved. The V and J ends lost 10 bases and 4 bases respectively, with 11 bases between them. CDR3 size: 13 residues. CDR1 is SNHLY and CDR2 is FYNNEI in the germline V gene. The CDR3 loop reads CATRADYNSPLHF. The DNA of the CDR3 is TGTGCCACGCGGGCAGATTATAATTCACCCCTCCACTTT. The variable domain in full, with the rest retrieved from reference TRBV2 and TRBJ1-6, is EPEVTQTPSHQVTQMGQEVILRCVPISNHLYFYWYRQILGQKVEFLVSFYNNEISEKSEIFDDQFSVERPDGSNFTLKIRSTKLEDSAMYFCATRADYNSPLHFGNGTRLTVT.

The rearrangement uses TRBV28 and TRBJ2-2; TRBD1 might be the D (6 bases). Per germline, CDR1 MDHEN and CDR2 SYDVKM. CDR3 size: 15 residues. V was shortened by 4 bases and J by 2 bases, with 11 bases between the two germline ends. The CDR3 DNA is TGTGCCAGCAGTTCACAGGGCCGAAACACCGGGGAGCTGTTTTTT. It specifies CASSSQGRNTGELFF.